This T cell receptor (beta chain) was sequenced for a study of cytomegalovirus exposure and HLA in healthy donors (dated by TCRdb to the late 2010s). Study-wide context: A later analysis indicated that the 120 or so validation repertoires were generated on the platform also employed for the 700 or so repertoires of the first cohort. The study aimed to test whether cataloging public T cell receptors could reveal signatures of past pathogen exposure. Besides the first cohort of roughly 700 subjects, a separate validation cohort made up of around 120 different subjects was used. To predict cytomegalovirus infection status, the study combined high-throughput TCR immunosequencing, statistical association of individual TCRs with disease status, and machine learning. The paper's findings and limits, for the study overall: A few of the identified cytomegalovirus-associated TCR beta chains were confirmed in vitro to be specific for cytomegalovirus antigens. In a later analysis, TCRs clustered in the first cohort were found to also tend to co-occur in the roughly 120 validation repertoires, with 94% of cluster scores above 0. The classifier was reported to diagnose cytomegalovirus status with high specificity and sensitivity in both the original cohort and the validation cohort. Across donors, most TCR sequences were observed very rarely, whereas some public TCRs were present in many individuals. A later analysis had no HLA typing for the validation cohort, so co-occurrence there was scored across all 110 or so repertoires. It was suggested by the authors that the approach could potentially be generalized to other disease states and immunological phenotypes. The study gave a list of more than 150 TCR beta chains associated with cytomegalovirus.

Preparation of the library involved the immunoSEQ multiplex PCR assay. The study's processing was this. A statistical classification framework was developed to diagnose cytomegalovirus status using the catalog of TCR beta chain sequences. The table comes from immuneACCESS by way of TCRdb, which keeps in-frame sequences with V and J called. Part of the clones is missing from these tables; in studies checked, under half for an unresolved V gene and the rest for unknown reasons. V, J and clone size were drawn from that table, and D and trimming were deduced from the DNA. Across this sample there are 150,000 to 200,000 clones, with about 82% seen only once. Almost 1.5% of the sample belongs to the ten largest clones. V loses 5 bases, J loses 10 bases, and the germline ends lie 15 bases apart. CDR3 length: 13 amino acids, cysteine to phenylalanine. Only CDR3 DNA is held: 39 bases, read in frame from base 1. The germline V gene (reference sequence) specifies LNHDA as CDR1 and SQIVND as CDR2.

In regard to this clone: Its target antigen remains unknown. Base quality data are lacking; no much larger clone is found one base away.

Separate from the approximately 670-subject first cohort, the validation cohort of about 120 subjects was the group to which the donors belonged. The source material was PBMCs. The sequence joins TRBV19 to TRBJ2-1; the D gene remains uncertain. This receptor was taken from a woman aged 18-29 years in good health and CMV-seronegative. CDR3 protein: CASSRVEFEEQFF. The DNA reads TGTGCCAGTAGTCGGGTGGAGTTCGAGGAGCAGTTCTTC.